These 8 T cell receptor beta chains were all obtained from the same sample, sequenced in a study of T cell repertoires in cytomegalovirus infection (dated by TCRdb to the late 2010s). The sample's treatment or condition label is to be understood as: in vitro stimulation with specific CMV peptide epitopes to enrich CMV-specific T cells. Sequencing took place on an Illumina HiSeq 1500. In TCRdb, the public reads were trimmed at Q25 with fastp and aligned with MiXCR, with productive beta chains retained. Every entry covers one CDR3 protein and lists the most common genes and DNA from its rows. Here the sample has 450,000 to 550,000 distinct CDR3 sequences; about 42% occur a single time. About 41% of the sample is held by the ten biggest clonotypes. Their specific antigens are unknown. The starting material was cultured PBMCs, obtained from culture after CMV antigen stimulation. The receptors come from a human donor in good health (CMV status not recorded). Some clones in this sample may be carry-over from other donors' samples.

This clonotype was seen a few times. The rearrangement links TRBV7-2 to TRBJ1-6; D is undetermined. This CDR3 region has 14 residues. V lost 1 base, J lost 9 bases, and 10 bases lay in between. Germline loops: CDR1 SGHTA, CDR2 FQGNSA. The CDR3 nucleotides are TGTGCCAGCAGCTTAGAAGGGTCCGGTTCACCCCTCCACTTT. Its translation is CASSLEGSGSPLHF. Full variable domain (missing parts from reference TRBV7-2 and TRBJ1-6): GAGVSQSPSNKVTEKGKDVELRCDPISGHTALYWYRQSLGQGLEFLIYFQGNSAPDKSGLPSDRFSAERTGGSVSTLTIQRTQQEDSAVYLCASSLEGSGSPLHFGNGTRLTVT.

There are a few counts of this clonotype. The chain is built from TRBV7-3 and TRBJ2-5; D is perhaps TRBD1 (6 bases). Deletions cut 2 bases from V and 1 base from J, with 14 bases between. The CDR3 is made up of 16 amino acids. Germline V gene lookup returns CDR1 SGHTA and CDR2 FQGTGA. The CDR3: CASSLLGQPPQETQYF. The CDR3 coding sequence is TGTGCCAGCAGCTTATTAGGACAGCCTCCCCAAGAGACCCAGTACTTC.

This sequence joins TRBV12-3 or TRBV12-4 and TRBJ1-2; D is undetermined. The V end was cut by 4 bases, the J end by 8 bases, with 17 bases between. This CDR3 has 14 amino acids. CDR3: CASSSRWRKQGYTF. The CDR3 coding sequence is TGTGCCAGCAGTTCCCGCTGGAGGAAACAAGGCTACACCTTC.

The chain couples TRBV7-2 to TRBJ2-7; 7 nucleotides match TRBD2. Trimming took 0 bases from V and 6 from J; bases not matched to a gene: 8. This CDR3 region has 15 residues. Germline V gene lookup returns CDR1 SGHTA and CDR2 FQGNSA. In DNA form, the CDR3 reads TGTGCCAGCAGCTTAGCCGGGACTACTTTAGCCGAGCAGTACTTC. As protein: CASSLAGTTLAEQYF.

This clonotype was picked up a small number of times. The CDR3 DNA follows: TGTGCCAGCAGCCCAACATTTAACTCCTACGAGCAGTACTTC. This translates into CASSPTFNSYEQYF. The chain recombines TRBV7-2 with TRBJ2-7; D is undetermined. V lost 5 bases, J lost 0 bases, and 11 bases lay in between. This CDR3 is 14 amino acids long. Germline V gene lookup returns CDR1 SGHTA and CDR2 FQGNSA.

This clonotype was counted only a few times. The chain couples TRBV7-9 to TRBJ2-2; D tentatively reads TRBD1 or TRBD2 (6 bases each). The length of the CDR3 is 15 residues. Germline V gene sequence: CDR1 SEHNR, CDR2 FQNEAQ (reference sequence). Trimming cost V 5 bases and J 7 bases, with 17 bases left between them. CDR3 sequence: CASSPPRGPIGELFF. CDR3 nucleotides: TGTGCCAGCAGCCCGCCCCGGGGGCCGATCGGGGAGCTGTTTTTT.

The CDR3 region has the DNA TGTGCCAGTAGTAGGGCGGGAATCAGCAATCAGCCCCAGCATTTT. Translated, it gives CASSRAGISNQPQHF. The chain has TRBV19 and TRBJ1-5; unclear D gene. Trimming took off 4 bases at V and 1 base at J, with 11 bases between the two ends. CDR1 and CDR2 from the germline V gene are LNHDA and SQIVND (reference sequence). The CDR3 is 15 residues long.

J is TRBJ1-5 and V is TRBV28; 7 bases agree with TRBD1. Germline lookup yields CDR1 MDHEN and CDR2 SYDVKM. The V and J ends lost 3 bases and 4 bases, in that order; junction bases with no gene match: 9. This CDR3 contains 16 residues. The CDR3 reads CASSLFGQADNQPQHF. DNA of the CDR3: TGTGCCAGCAGTTTGTTCGGACAGGCAGATAATCAGCCCCAGCATTTT.